One and the same sample provided the 3 T cell receptor beta chains below, sequenced in a study of cytomegalovirus exposure and HLA in healthy donors. Generated by immunoSEQ multiplex PCR, the TCRdb table keeps only in-frame clones and is missing some. The repertoire consists of roughly 130,000 clones, with approximately 85% occurring once and the leading ten covering under 1.5%. Sequences were obtained from PBMCs. Receptors were obtained from a woman aged 25 to 39 in good health and CMV-seronegative.

In its sample, this clone was seen once. The V call is TRBV5-4, the J call TRBJ2-1, with 9 nucleotides matching TRBD2. J was trimmed by 8 bases and V by 0 bases; bases with no gene match: 6. There are 15 residues in the CDR3. Germline CDR1 SGHNT, CDR2 YYREEE (reference sequence). The CDR3 reads CASSLGAGGPDEQFF. The CDR3 nucleotides are TGTGCCAGCAGCTTGGGGGCGGGGGGGCCGGATGAGCAGTTCTTC.

The chain joins TRBV7-6 to TRBJ1-2; TRBD1 might be the D (5 bases). Germline V gene sequence: CDR1 SGHVS, CDR2 FNYEAQ. This CDR3 is built from 16 residues. Between the trimmed V and J ends, which lost 5 bases and 4 bases, there was a span of 20 bases. CDR3 protein: CASSPRGRSWTYGYTF. DNA of the CDR3: TGTGCCAGCAGCCCCCGGGGGAGAAGCTGGACCTATGGCTACACCTTC.

This sequence joins TRBV6-5 and TRBJ1-4; possibly TRBD1 for D (6 bases). The CDR3 is made up of 14 amino acids. V was cut by 5 bases and J by 3 bases, with 10 bases left in between. Per the germline V gene, CDR1 is MNHEY and CDR2 is SVGAGI. The CDR3 DNA follows: TGTGCCAGCAGTCTTCAGGGGTCTAATGAAAAACTGTTTTTT. Residues: CASSLQGSNEKLFF.